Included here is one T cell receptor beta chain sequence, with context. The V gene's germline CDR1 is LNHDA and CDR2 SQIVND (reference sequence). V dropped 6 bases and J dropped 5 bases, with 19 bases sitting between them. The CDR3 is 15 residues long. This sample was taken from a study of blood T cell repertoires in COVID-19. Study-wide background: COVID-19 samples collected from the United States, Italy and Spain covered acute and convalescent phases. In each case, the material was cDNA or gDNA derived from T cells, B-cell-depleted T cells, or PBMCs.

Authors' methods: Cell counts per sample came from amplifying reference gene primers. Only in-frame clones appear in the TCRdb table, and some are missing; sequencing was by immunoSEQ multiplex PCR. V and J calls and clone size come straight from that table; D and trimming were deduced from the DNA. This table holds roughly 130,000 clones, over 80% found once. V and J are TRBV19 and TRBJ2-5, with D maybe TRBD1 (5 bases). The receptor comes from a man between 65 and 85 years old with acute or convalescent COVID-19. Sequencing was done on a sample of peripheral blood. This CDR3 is CASSPRFQGGETQYF. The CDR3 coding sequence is TGTGCCAGTAGCCCTAGGTTTCAGGGTGGGGAGACCCAGTACTTC. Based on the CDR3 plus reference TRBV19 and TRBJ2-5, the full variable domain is DGGITQSPKYLFRKEGQNVTLSCEQNLNHDAMYWYRQDPGQGLRLIYYSQIVNDFQKGDIAEGYSVSREKKESFPLTVTSAQKNPTAFYLCASSPRFQGGETQYFGPGTRLLVL.